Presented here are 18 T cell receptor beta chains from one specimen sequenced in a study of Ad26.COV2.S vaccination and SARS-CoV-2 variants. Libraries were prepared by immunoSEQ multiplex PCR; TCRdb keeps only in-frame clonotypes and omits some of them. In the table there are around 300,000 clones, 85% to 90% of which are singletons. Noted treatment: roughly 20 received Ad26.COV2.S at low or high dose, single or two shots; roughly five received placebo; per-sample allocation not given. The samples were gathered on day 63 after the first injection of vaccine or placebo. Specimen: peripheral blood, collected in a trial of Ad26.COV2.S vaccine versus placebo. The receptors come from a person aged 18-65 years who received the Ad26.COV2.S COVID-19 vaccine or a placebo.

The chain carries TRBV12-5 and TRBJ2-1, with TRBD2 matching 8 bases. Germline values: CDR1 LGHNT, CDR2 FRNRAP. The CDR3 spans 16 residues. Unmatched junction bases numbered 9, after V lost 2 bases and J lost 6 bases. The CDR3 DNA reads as TGTGCTAGTGGTTTGTCCTCGGACGGGGGGGCCAATGAGCAGTTCTTC. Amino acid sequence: CASGLSSDGGANEQFF.

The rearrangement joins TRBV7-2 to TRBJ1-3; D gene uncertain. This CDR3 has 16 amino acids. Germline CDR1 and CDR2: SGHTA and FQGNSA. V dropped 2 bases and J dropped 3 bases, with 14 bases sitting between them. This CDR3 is CASSLIPRGGGNTIYF. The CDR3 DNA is TGTGCCAGCAGCTTAATTCCGAGAGGCGGTGGAAACACCATATATTTT. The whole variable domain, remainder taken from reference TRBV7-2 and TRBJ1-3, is GAGVSQSPSNKVTEKGKDVELRCDPISGHTALYWYRQSLGQGLEFLIYFQGNSAPDKSGLPSDRFSAERTGGSVSTLTIQRTQQEDSAVYLCASSLIPRGGGNTIYFGEGSWLTVV.

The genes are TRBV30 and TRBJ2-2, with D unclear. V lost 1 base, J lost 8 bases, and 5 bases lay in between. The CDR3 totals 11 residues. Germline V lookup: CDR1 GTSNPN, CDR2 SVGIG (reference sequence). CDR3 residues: CAWSGPGELFF. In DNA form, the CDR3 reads TGTGCCTGGAGTGGCCCGGGGGAGCTGTTTTTT. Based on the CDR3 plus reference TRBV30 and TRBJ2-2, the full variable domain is SQTIHQWPATLVQPVGSPLSLECTVEGTSNPNLYWYRQAAGRGLQLLFYSVGIGQISSEVPQNLSASRPQDRQFILSSKKLLLSDSGFYLCAWSGPGELFFGEGSRLTVL.

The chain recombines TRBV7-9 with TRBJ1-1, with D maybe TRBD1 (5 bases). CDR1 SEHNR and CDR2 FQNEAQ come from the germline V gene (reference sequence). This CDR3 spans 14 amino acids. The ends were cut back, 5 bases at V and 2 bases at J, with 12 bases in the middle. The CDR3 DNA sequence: TGTGCCAGCAGCCAGAGCAGGGACAACACTGAAGCTTTCTTT. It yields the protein CASSQSRDNTEAFF. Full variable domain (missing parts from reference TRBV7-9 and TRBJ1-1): DTGVSQNPRHKITKRGQNVTFRCDPISEHNRLYWYRQTLGQGPEFLTYFQNEAQLEKSRLLSDRFSAERPKGSFSTLEIQRTEQGDSAMYLCASSQSRDNTEAFFGQGTRLTVV.

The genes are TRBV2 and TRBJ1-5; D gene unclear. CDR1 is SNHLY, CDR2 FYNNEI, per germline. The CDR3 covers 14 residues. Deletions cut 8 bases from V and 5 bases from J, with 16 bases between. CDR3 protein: CASLLDRDDQPQHF. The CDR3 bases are TGTGCCAGCCTCCTCGACCGGGATGATCAGCCCCAGCATTTT.

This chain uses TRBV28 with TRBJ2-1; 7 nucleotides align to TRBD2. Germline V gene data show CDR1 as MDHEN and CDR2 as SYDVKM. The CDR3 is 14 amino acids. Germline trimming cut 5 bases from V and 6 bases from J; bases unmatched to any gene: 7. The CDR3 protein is CASSQWEGINEQFF. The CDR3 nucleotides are TGTGCCAGCAGTCAGTGGGAGGGGATCAATGAGCAGTTCTTC.

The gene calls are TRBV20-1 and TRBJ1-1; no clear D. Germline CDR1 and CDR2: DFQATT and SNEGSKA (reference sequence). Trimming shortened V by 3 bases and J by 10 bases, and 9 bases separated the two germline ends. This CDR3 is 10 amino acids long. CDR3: CSARLGPAFF. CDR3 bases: TGCAGTGCTAGGTTAGGACCAGCTTTCTTT.

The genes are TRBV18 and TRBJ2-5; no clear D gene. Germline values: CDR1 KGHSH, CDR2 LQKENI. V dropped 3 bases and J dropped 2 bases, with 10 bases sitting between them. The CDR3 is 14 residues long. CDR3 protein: CASSPGGRQETQYF. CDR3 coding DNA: TGTGCCAGCTCACCGGGCGGAAGACAAGAGACCCAGTACTTC.

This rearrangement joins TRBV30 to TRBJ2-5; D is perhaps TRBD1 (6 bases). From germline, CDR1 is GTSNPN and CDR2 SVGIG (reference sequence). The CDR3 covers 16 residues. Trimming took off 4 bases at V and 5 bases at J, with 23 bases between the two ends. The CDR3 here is CAWNPWEYRAVETQYF. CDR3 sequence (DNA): TGTGCCTGGAACCCTTGGGAATACAGGGCTGTGGAGACCCAGTACTTC.

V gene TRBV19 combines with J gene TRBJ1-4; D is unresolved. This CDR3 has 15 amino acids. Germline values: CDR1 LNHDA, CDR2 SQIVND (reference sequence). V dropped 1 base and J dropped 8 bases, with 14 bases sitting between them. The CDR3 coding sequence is TGTGCCAGTAGTATAGGTACATCTACGGGGGAAAAACTGTTTTTT. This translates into CASSIGTSTGEKLFF.

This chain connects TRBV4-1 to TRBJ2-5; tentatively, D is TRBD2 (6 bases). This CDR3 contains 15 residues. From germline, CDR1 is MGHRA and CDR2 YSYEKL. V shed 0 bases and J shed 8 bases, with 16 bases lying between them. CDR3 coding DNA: TGCGCCAGCAGCCAAGATCGCGGGACCCTTCTTACCCAGTACTTC. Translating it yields CASSQDRGTLLTQYF.

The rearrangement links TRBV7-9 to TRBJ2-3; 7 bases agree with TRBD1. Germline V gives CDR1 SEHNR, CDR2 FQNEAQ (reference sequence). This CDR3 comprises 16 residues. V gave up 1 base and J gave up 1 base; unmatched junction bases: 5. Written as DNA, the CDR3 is TGTGCCAGCAGCTTAGGATCGGGGACAGGCACAGATACGCAGTATTTT. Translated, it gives CASSLGSGTGTDTQYF. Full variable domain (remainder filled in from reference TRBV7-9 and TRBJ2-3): DTGVSQNPRHKITKRGQNVTFRCDPISEHNRLYWYRQTLGQGPEFLTYFQNEAQLEKSRLLSDRFSAERPKGSFSTLEIQRTEQGDSAMYLCASSLGSGTGTDTQYFGPGTRLTVL.

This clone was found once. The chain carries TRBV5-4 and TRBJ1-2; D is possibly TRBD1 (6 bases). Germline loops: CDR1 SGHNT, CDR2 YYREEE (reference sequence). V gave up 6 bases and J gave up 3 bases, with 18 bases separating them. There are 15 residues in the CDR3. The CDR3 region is CASTPGGQRDYGYTF. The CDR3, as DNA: TGTGCCAGCACCCCGGGGGGGCAGAGGGACTATGGCTACACCTTC.

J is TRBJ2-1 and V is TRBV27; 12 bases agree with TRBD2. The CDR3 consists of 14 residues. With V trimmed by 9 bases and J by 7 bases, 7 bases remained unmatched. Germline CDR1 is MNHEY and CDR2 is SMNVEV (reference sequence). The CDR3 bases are TGTGCCAGTATGACTAGCGGGAGTATTAATGAGCAGTTCTTC. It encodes CASMTSGSINEQFF.

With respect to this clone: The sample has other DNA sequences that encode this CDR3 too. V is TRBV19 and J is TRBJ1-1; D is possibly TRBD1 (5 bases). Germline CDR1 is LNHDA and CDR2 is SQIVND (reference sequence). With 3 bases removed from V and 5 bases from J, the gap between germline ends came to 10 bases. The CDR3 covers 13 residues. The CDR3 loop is CASSIQGGTEAFF. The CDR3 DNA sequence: TGTGCCAGTAGTATCCAGGGAGGAACTGAAGCTTTCTTT.

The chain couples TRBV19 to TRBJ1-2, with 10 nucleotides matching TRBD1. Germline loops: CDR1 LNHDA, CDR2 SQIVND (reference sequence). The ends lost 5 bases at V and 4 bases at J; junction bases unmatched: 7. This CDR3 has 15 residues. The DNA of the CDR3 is TGTGCCAGTAGTTCCCGGGACAGGGGTTCCTATGGCTACACCTTC. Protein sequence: CASSSRDRGSYGYTF. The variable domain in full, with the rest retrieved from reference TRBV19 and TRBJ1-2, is DGGITQSPKYLFRKEGQNVTLSCEQNLNHDAMYWYRQDPGQGLRLIYYSQIVNDFQKGDIAEGYSVSREKKESFPLTVTSAQKNPTAFYLCASSSRDRGSYGYTFGSGTRLTVV.

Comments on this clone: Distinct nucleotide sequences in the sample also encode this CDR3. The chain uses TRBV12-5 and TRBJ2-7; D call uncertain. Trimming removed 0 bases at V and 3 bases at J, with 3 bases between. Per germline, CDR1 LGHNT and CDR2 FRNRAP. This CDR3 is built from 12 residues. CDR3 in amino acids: CASGLVGYEQYF. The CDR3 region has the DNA TGTGCTAGTGGTTTGGTAGGCTACGAGCAGTACTTC.

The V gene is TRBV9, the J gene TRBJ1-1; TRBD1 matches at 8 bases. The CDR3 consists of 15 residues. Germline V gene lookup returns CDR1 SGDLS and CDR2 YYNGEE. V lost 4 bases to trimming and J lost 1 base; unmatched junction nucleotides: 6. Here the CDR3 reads CASSPRTGRNTEAFF. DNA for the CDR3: TGTGCCAGCAGCCCTCGGACAGGGAGGAACACTGAAGCTTTCTTT.